This T cell receptor (beta chain) came from a study of response to subunit inactivated influenza vaccine. Findings and limits, study-wide: It was the authors' suggestion that each seasonal influenza vaccination recruits few new T cells.

TCRdb used MiXCR to reprocess the RT-PCR reads, holding one entry per CDR3 protein. The sample yields approximately 490,000 distinct CDR3 sequences, approximately 7.3% seen once. Losses at the gene ends were 7 bases for V and 4 bases for J; bases not matched to a gene: 9. This CDR3 comprises 14 residues. From germline, CDR1 is SGHRS and CDR2 YFSETQ. Worth noting for this clonotype: Its antigen is not identified.

This TCR came from a man between 50 and 75 years old who received an inactivated influenza vaccine. Sample: PBMCs from blood, taken about 24 months after vaccination. The chain is built from TRBV5-1 and TRBJ2-3, with 7 bases fitting TRBD2. CDR3 region: CASGRADDADTQYF. The CDR3 DNA sequence: TGCGCCAGCGGGAGGGCGGACGATGCAGATACGCAGTATTTT.